Included here is one T cell receptor (beta chain) sequence, with context. Its target is unknown. The data were taken from a study of blood T cells in healthy people across ages. General study findings and limits: Lack of knowledge of donor CMV status possibly confounded expanded clonotype changes. Older age coincided with a roughly linear decline in TCR beta diversity per million T cells.

PCR was performed a second time for about 7 to 11 cycles using a sample-barcoded 5' primer and a J-beta primer mix. Via MiXCR, TCRdb re-called the 5' RACE reads, giving one row per CDR3 protein. The sample has over 1,300,000 distinct CDR3 sequences, around 59% seen once. Germline CDR1 and CDR2: MGHRA and YSYEKL. Trimming removed 0 bases from V and 6 bases from J, with 15 bases in between. The CDR3 has 16 residues. The sample comprised blood. This rearrangement joins TRBV4-1 to TRBJ1-5; D unresolved. The TCR originated in a man between 18 and 29 years old in good health. The CDR3 DNA reads as TGCGCCAGCAGCCAAGAACGAGGCAGTCCCGGTCAGCCCCAGCATTTT. Amino acids: CASSQERGSPGQPQHF.